Given below is one TCR beta chain in context. Which antigen it targets is not known. No much larger clone exists at a distance of one base, and base qualities are not known. This specimen comes from a study of blood T cell repertoires in COVID-19 (dated by TCRdb to 2020 to 2022). Describing the broader study: Collaborator samples came from the United States, Italy and Spain and covered acute and convalescent phases of COVID-19. Subjects who had been exposed to COVID-19, were actively infected with it, or had recovered from it provided the deeply sampled blood TCRbeta repertoires that made up the dataset. Where available, HLA class I and class II types were taken from metadata supplied by the sample provider and were not determined by assay-based typing. Nearly every sample came with metadata listing a de-identified subject ID, COVID-19 status, age in years and sex. The prospective study material was composed of cDNA or gDNA derived from T cells, B-cell-depleted T cells, or PBMCs. Samples were obtained from the ongoing ImmuneRACE study (first 160 participants) and from 1,254 subjects provided by 6 global collaborators. The repertoires were released in a freely available public database intended as a resource for research on the immune response to SARS-CoV-2. The full study reports these points: The quantity of clinical and demographic metadata differed by source and by participant and was supplied without curation.

TCRbeta CDR3 regions were amplified from genomic DNA by means of the immunoSEQ Assay, a bias-controlled multiplex PCR. Regarding the original processing steps: The number of nucleated cells in each sample was estimated from the amplification of reference gene primers within the assay. To quantify the absolute abundance of each unique TCRbeta CDR3 rearrangement, sequence reads were collapsed and filtered. For each sample, productive Simpson clonality was calculated as the square root of Simpson's diversity index across productive rearrangements. TCRdb retrieved this table from immuneACCESS and kept in-frame rearrangements only. Not all clones are present; in checked studies, unresolved V genes account for under half, and no reason is known for the remainder. The V and J calls and clone size come from that table; D and trimming were worked out from the DNA. The sample data list 150,000 to 200,000 clones, and approximately 90% of these were observed just once. The ten most abundant clones make up 4.4% of the sample.

The CDR3 runs 13 amino acids, cysteine and phenylalanine included. The entry retains the CDR3 DNA only, 39 bases that are in frame from base 1. The V end loses 3 bases and the J end loses 3 bases, and a stretch of 9 bases separates them. The germline V gene encodes CDR1 SGHTA and CDR2 FQGNSA. Whole blood was collected in K2EDTA tubes by collaborating institutions according to the institutions' own protocols. Collaborator samples were shipped for TCRbeta analysis as frozen whole blood, isolated PBMCs, or DNA extracted from either sample type. This receptor chain uses TRBV7-2 and TRBJ2-7, with the D gene too uncertain to name. The TCR sequence derives from a human donor in a cohort sampled during active COVID-19. Sequences were obtained from peripheral blood. For the CDR3, the sequence is CASSFGINYEQYF. In nucleotide form, the sequence is TGTGCCAGCAGCTTTGGCATCAACTACGAGCAGTACTTC.